The 6 T cell receptor beta chains in this list originate from one sample, sequenced in a study of CD8 T cells in ankylosing spondylitis. Each CDR3 protein gets one entry after TCRdb re-called the 5' RACE reads with MiXCR. The sample lists just over 350,000 distinct CDR3 sequences, 20% to 25% occurring once. The sequenced sample consisted of blood, either unsorted or a sorted T cell fraction (not recorded which). The receptors come from a male donor with ankylosing spondylitis or in good health (not recorded which).

The V and J genes are TRBV30 and TRBJ2-2, with D hard to call. Germline assignment: CDR1 GTSNPN and CDR2 SVGIG (reference sequence). The CDR3 has 11 residues. The germline V and J ends were trimmed by 2 bases and 11 bases, with 9 bases remaining between them. In nucleotides, the CDR3 is TGTGCCTGGAGTTTGGGGTACGAGCTGTTTTTT. Translated: CAWSLGYELFF.

The table lists this clonotype with a few counts. V is TRBV9 and J is TRBJ2-3; 13 bases are shared with TRBD2. Germline trimming cut 0 bases from V and 1 base from J; bases unmatched to any gene: 2. This CDR3 has 17 amino acids. In germline, CDR1 is SGDLS, CDR2 YYNGEE. Written as DNA, the CDR3 is TGTGCCAGCAGCGTAGGGACTAGCGGGGGAGGCACAGATACGCAGTATTTT. It codes for CASSVGTSGGGTDTQYF.

V usage is TRBV2 and J usage is TRBJ1-4, with unresolved D. The CDR3 has 14 amino acids. V was clipped by 0 bases and J by 6 bases, with 8 bases between them. Germline V gene sequence: CDR1 SNHLY, CDR2 FYNNEI. CDR3 amino acids: CASSEAGRYEKLFF. CDR3 sequence (DNA): TGTGCCAGCAGTGAAGCAGGGCGGTATGAAAAACTGTTTTTT.

The chain combines TRBV7-9 with TRBJ2-3, with D possibly being TRBD1 or TRBD2 (5 bases each). Per the germline V gene, CDR1 is SEHNR and CDR2 is FQNEAQ (reference sequence). CDR3 length: 16 amino acids. Trimming pared 1 base from V and 2 bases from J, leaving 13 bases between. The CDR3 loop is CASSLVRDQITDTQYF. DNA for the CDR3: TGTGCCAGCAGCTTAGTCAGGGACCAGATCACAGATACGCAGTATTTT.

This clonotype showed up just a few times. This chain connects TRBV12-3 or TRBV12-4 to TRBJ2-7; D not certain. This CDR3 has 14 amino acids. V lost 7 bases, J lost 0 bases, and 13 bases lay in between. The CDR3 sequence: CASTWASASYEQYF. DNA of the CDR3: TGTGCCAGCACCTGGGCTTCTGCCTCCTACGAGCAGTACTTC.

This clonotype was observed a few times. A read error may account for a junction end that differs from germline. V and J are TRBV11-2 and TRBJ2-1; D possibly matches TRBD1 or TRBD2 (5 bases each). CDR3 length equals 11 residues. Germline loops: CDR1 SGHAT, CDR2 FQNNGV. Written as DNA, the CDR3 is TGTGCCAGCAGCCCCGCCGGGACCCAATCCTTC. Amino acids: CASSPAGTQSF.